One and the same sample provided the 24 T cell receptor beta chains below, sequenced in a study of control samples from healthy donors and cancer patients. The table came from immunoSEQ multiplex PCR; TCRdb's copy has only in-frame clones and leaves some out. This table has 100,000 to 150,000 clones, around 87% appearing once. Sequences were obtained from blood. All receptors derive from a man in his fifties or sixties in good health.

The chain couples TRBV7-6 to TRBJ2-7; weak D call: TRBD2 (5 bases). Trimming shortened V by 4 bases and J by 7 bases, and 14 bases separated the two germline ends. The germline V gene encodes CDR1 SGHVS and CDR2 FNYEAQ. The CDR3 spans 13 residues. The CDR3 DNA reads TGTGCCAGCAGCTCCCCCTACTCGGGGGAGCAGTACTTC. As protein: CASSSPYSGEQYF.

This clone occurred once. This chain joins TRBV27 and TRBJ2-7; 9 bases are a match to TRBD1. This CDR3 contains 15 residues. Germline CDR1 MNHEY, CDR2 SMNVEV (reference sequence). The trim removed 0 bases at V and 2 bases at J, leaving 2 bases unmatched. The CDR3 coding sequence is TGTGCCAGCAGTTTATCCGGGACAGGGACCTACGAGCAGTACTTC. Protein product: CASSLSGTGTYEQYF.

The chain is built from TRBV5-1 and TRBJ2-2; possibly TRBD1 or TRBD2 for D (6 bases each). Germline V gene lookup returns CDR1 SGHRS and CDR2 YFSETQ. The CDR3 consists of 14 residues. V was pared by 4 bases and J by 5 bases, with 12 bases between. CDR3 in amino acids: CASSPWGATGELFF. CDR3 nucleotides: TGCGCCAGCAGCCCCTGGGGGGCGACCGGGGAGCTGTTTTTT.

CDR3 sequence reads: CASSPRDSGNTIYF. The CDR3 DNA reads as TGCGCCAGCAGCCCTCGGGACTCTGGAAACACCATATATTTT. This chain connects TRBV4-3 to TRBJ1-3; unclear D gene. Trimming left V 4 bases short and J 0 bases short, with 7 bases between. CDR1 is LGHNA, CDR2 YSLEER, per germline. This CDR3 has 14 amino acids.

This clone was detected once. The V gene is TRBV19, the J gene TRBJ1-2, with D possibly TRBD1 on 5 matching bases. The CDR3 length is 15 residues. V lost 1 base and J 5 bases, leaving 14 bases between the germline ends. Germline V gives CDR1 LNHDA, CDR2 SQIVND (reference sequence). The CDR3 region has the DNA TGTGCCAGTAGTATAGCTCCCGGGACGTCTTATGGCTACACCTTC. Amino acid sequence: CASSIAPGTSYGYTF.

The chain joins TRBV24-1 to TRBJ1-5; D uncertain. The V end lost 3 bases, the J end lost 0 bases, and 14 bases lay between the germline ends. CDR3 length: 17 residues. Germline V gene lookup returns CDR1 KGHDR and CDR2 SFDVKD. CDR3 sequence: CATSDGDLTYSNQPQHF. CDR3 DNA sequence: TGTGCCACCAGTGATGGGGATCTTACCTATAGCAATCAGCCCCAGCATTTT.

The chain recombines TRBV5-1 with TRBJ2-4; TRBD1 matches at 7 bases. The V segment lost 2 bases and the J segment 7 bases; nucleotides outside the gene matches: 3. Germline values: CDR1 SGHRS, CDR2 YFSETQ. This CDR3 spans 13 amino acids. The CDR3 coding sequence is TGCGCCAGCAGCTTCGCGACAGGGAACATTCAGTACTTC. Protein sequence: CASSFATGNIQYF.

This rearrangement joins TRBV27 to TRBJ2-3; the match to TRBD2 covers 9 bases. This CDR3 is built from 17 residues. Germline V gene sequence: CDR1 MNHEY, CDR2 SMNVEV (reference sequence). V lost 5 bases and J lost 5; bases outside the gene matches: 14. CDR3 in amino acids: CASSPLPGGGAKDTQYF. The CDR3, as DNA: TGTGCCAGCAGTCCCCTCCCGGGCGGGGGGGCAAAAGATACGCAGTATTTT.

The chain couples TRBV5-8 to TRBJ1-6; D is unresolved. Trimming stripped 5 bases from V and 7 bases from J, with 10 bases between. The CDR3 is 13 residues long. Germline V gene data show CDR1 as SGHTS and CDR2 as YDEGEE. The CDR3 coding sequence is TGTGCCAGCAGTCAAGGGCCCAATTCACCCCTCCACTTT. It codes for CASSQGPNSPLHF.

The CDR3 here is CASSVQINTEAFF. CDR3 in DNA: TGTGCCAGCAGCGTACAGATAAACACTGAAGCTTTCTTT. The rearrangement uses TRBV9 and TRBJ1-1; D is unclear. With 1 base removed from V and 2 bases from J, the gap between germline ends came to 6 bases. CDR1 is SGDLS and CDR2 is YYNGEE in the germline V gene. The CDR3 has 13 residues.

This clone was seen more than once but under ten times. The chain couples TRBV19 to TRBJ2-2; D ambiguous. Deletions cut 6 bases from V and 5 bases from J, with 7 bases between. The CDR3 spans 12 residues. Germline V gene data show CDR1 as LNHDA and CDR2 as SQIVND (reference sequence). This chain's CDR3 is CASSPRTGELFF. The CDR3 bases are TGTGCCAGTAGCCCGAGAACCGGGGAGCTGTTTTTT.

V gene TRBV5-1 combines with J gene TRBJ1-2; a weak D match, TRBD1 (5 bases). V was cut by 3 bases and J by 8 bases, with 14 bases left in between. Germline CDR1 is SGHRS and CDR2 is YFSETQ. This CDR3 contains 13 residues. The CDR3 loop is CASSSGSDGGYTF. DNA of the CDR3: TGCGCCAGCAGCTCAGGGTCTGACGGCGGCTACACCTTC.

The chain uses TRBV28 and TRBJ2-3, with D perhaps matching TRBD1 or TRBD2 (5 bases each). Looked up from germline, CDR1 is MDHEN and CDR2 is SYDVKM. The CDR3 runs to 17 residues. V was clipped by 2 bases and J by 0 bases, with 15 bases between them. CDR3 nucleotides: TGTGCCAGCAGTTTACCACCGGGTCGGGGCAGCACAGATACGCAGTATTTT. Translating it yields CASSLPPGRGSTDTQYF.

This rearrangement joins TRBV6-6 to TRBJ2-2; no firm D call. V shed 0 bases and J shed 4 bases, with 9 bases lying between them. The CDR3 length is 15 residues. CDR1 is MNHNY and CDR2 is SVGAGI in the germline V gene (reference sequence). The CDR3 DNA follows: TGTGCCAGCAGTTACTCGGGCAGAAGCACCGGGGAGCTGTTTTTT. Its translation: CASSYSGRSTGELFF.

This clone was observed once. The rearrangement joins TRBV27 to TRBJ2-7; either TRBD1 or TRBD2 may supply D (6 bases each). Trimming took 4 bases from V and 0 from J, leaving 16 bases between them. Germline V lookup: CDR1 MNHEY, CDR2 SMNVEV (reference sequence). CDR3 length: 16 amino acids. Here the CDR3 reads CASSSEGGFGSYEQYF. CDR3 bases: TGTGCCAGCAGTTCAGAGGGGGGTTTCGGCTCCTACGAGCAGTACTTC.

The chain combines TRBV7-9 with TRBJ1-6, with TRBD1 as a possible D gene (5 bases). CDR1 is SEHNR and CDR2 is FQNEAQ in the germline V gene (reference sequence). The CDR3 contains 15 residues. V was trimmed by 0 bases and J by 8 bases, leaving 11 bases between them. Here the CDR3 DNA reads TGTGCCAGCAGCTTAGCAGAGGGGAAGGATTCACCCCTCCACTTT. It is translated as CASSLAEGKDSPLHF.

V and J are TRBV30 and TRBJ1-4; D remains ambiguous. With 1 base removed from V and 4 bases from J, the gap between germline ends came to 7 bases. The CDR3 totals 13 residues. In germline, CDR1 is GTSNPN, CDR2 SVGIG (reference sequence). CDR3 nucleotides: TGTGCCTGGAGTGGAGGGAATAATGAAAAACTGTTTTTT. Amino acids: CAWSGGNNEKLFF.

The chain is built from TRBV12-3 or TRBV12-4 and TRBJ1-4; D unresolved. This CDR3 contains 13 residues. V gave up 5 bases and J gave up 8 bases, with 12 bases separating them. The CDR3 sequence: CASSPPTEEKLFF. The CDR3 region has the DNA TGTGCCAGCAGTCCCCCGACTGAGGAAAAACTGTTTTTT.

The chain recombines TRBV4-3 with TRBJ2-7, with 13 nucleotides matching TRBD2. The germline V gene has CDR1 LGHNA and CDR2 YSLEER. CDR3 size: 18 residues. V was pared by 2 bases and J by 4 bases, with 11 bases of the junction left unmatched. CDR3 coding DNA: TGCGCCAGCAGCCAAAAAATCGGGACTAGCGGGGCCTATTACGAGCAGTACTTC. Its protein product is CASSQKIGTSGAYYEQYF.

The chain uses TRBV27 and TRBJ2-3; the D is unclear. The CDR3 runs 15 residues. The V gene lost 2 bases and the J gene lost 2 bases, with 11 bases spanning the gap. Germline values: CDR1 MNHEY, CDR2 SMNVEV (reference sequence). CDR3 sequence: CASSLRSLTTDTQYF. The CDR3 coding sequence is TGTGCCAGCAGTTTAAGAAGTCTTACCACAGATACGCAGTATTTT.

This clone occurred once. The V call is TRBV9, the J call TRBJ2-3; no reliable D call. Germline loops: CDR1 SGDLS, CDR2 YYNGEE. V was trimmed by 0 bases and J by 0 bases, leaving 8 bases between them. The CDR3 totals 15 residues. The chain's CDR3 is CASSVDIPSTDTQYF. DNA of the CDR3: TGTGCCAGCAGCGTAGATATTCCTAGCACAGATACGCAGTATTTT.

The chain recombines TRBV27 with TRBJ1-2; TRBD1 might be the D (6 bases). Germline V CDR1 and CDR2: MNHEY, SMNVEV (reference sequence). V was trimmed by 0 bases and J by 8 bases, leaving 19 bases between them. This CDR3 contains 16 residues. The CDR3 reads CASSLSFIGGLEGYTF. CDR3 nucleotide sequence: TGTGCCAGCAGTTTATCCTTCATCGGGGGGCTGGAAGGCTACACCTTC.

The chain is built from TRBV30 and TRBJ1-1; D ambiguous. V lost 2 bases and J 8 bases, leaving 12 bases between the germline ends. The CDR3 is 12 residues long. The germline gives CDR1 GTSNPN, CDR2 SVGIG (reference sequence). The CDR3 coding sequence is TGTGCCTGGAGTTATAGCCCCGTAGAAGCTTTCTTT. Translating gives CAWSYSPVEAFF.

DNA for the CDR3: TGTGCCAGTAGTAGGACTAGCGAGATTGCGACAGATACGCAGTATTTT. Protein product: CASSRTSEIATDTQYF. The chain uses TRBV19 and TRBJ2-3; 9 bases are shared with TRBD2. V shed 4 bases and J 3 bases; nucleotides not matched to a gene: 8. Germline CDR1 LNHDA, CDR2 SQIVND (reference sequence). The CDR3 is 16 amino acids.